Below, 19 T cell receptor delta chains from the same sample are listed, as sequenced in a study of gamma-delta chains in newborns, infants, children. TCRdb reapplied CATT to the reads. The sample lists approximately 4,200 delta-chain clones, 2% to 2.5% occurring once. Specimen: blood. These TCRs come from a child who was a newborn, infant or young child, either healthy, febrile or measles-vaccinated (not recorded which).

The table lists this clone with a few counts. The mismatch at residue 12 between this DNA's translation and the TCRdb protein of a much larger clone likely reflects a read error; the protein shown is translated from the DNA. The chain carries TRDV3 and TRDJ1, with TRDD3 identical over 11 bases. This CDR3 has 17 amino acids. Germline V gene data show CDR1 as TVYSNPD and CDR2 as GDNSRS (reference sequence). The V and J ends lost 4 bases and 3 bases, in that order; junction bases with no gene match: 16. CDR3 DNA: TGTGCCTCTAAAGTTCCTACTGGGGGATATGCCGCCGATAAACTCATCTTT. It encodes CASKVPTGGYAADKLIF.

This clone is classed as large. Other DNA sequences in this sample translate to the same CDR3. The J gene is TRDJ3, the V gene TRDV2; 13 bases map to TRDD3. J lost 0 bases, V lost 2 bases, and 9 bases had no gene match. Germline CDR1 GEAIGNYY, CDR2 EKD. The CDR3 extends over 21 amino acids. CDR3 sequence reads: CACDILGDTQKPSWDTRQMFF. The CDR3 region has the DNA TGTGCCTGTGACATACTGGGGGATACGCAAAAACCCTCCTGGGACACCCGACAGATGTTTTTC.

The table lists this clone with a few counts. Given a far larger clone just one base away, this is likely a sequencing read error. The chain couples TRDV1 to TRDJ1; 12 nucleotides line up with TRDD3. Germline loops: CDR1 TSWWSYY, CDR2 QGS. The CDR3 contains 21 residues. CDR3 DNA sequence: TGTGCTCTTGGGACACCACCCTCGGGTAGAGTACTGGGGGATACTACCGATAAACCCATCTTT. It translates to CALGTPPSGRVLGDTTDKPIF.

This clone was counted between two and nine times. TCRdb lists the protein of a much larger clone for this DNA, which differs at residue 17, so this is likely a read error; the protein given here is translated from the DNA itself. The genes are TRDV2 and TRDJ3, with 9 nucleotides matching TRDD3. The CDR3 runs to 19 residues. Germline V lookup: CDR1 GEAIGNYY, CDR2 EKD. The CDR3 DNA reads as TGTGCCTGTGACACGTTGAACTGGGGGAGCTCCTGGGACACCCGACAGGTGTTTTTC. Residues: CACDTLNWGSSWDTRQVFF.

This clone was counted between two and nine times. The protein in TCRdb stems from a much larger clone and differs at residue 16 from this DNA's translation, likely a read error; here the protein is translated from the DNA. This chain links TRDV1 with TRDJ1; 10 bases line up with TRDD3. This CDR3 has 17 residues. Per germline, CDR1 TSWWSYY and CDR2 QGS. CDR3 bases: TGTGCTCTTGGGGAAAGTAGCGGGACTGGGGGATCCGATAAACTCACCTTT. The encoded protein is CALGESSGTGGSDKLTF.

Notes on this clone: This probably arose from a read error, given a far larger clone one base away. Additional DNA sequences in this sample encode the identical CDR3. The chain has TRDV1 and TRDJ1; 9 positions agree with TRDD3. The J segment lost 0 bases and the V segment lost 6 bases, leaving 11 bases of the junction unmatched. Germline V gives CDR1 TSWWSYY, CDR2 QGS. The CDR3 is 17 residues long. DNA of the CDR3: TGTGCTCTTGGAAACCTACTTTCTGGGGGATACACCGATAAACTCATCTTT. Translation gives CALGNLLSGGYTDKLIF.

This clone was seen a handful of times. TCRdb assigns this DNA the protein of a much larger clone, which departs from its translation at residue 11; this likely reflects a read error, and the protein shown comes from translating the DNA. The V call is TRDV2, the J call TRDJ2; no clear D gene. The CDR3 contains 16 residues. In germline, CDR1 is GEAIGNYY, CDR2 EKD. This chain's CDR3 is CACDTLGPLLAAQLFF. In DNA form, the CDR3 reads TGTGCCTGTGACACGTTGGGTCCGCTTTTGGCAGCACAACTCTTCTTT.

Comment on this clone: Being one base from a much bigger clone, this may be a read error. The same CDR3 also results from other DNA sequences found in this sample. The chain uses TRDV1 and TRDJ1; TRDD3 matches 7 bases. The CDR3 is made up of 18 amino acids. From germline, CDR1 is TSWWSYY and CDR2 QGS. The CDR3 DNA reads TGTGCCCTTGGGGAATTCCCTCGTACTGGGATACACACCGATAAACTCATCTTT. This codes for CALGEFPRTGIHTDKLIF.

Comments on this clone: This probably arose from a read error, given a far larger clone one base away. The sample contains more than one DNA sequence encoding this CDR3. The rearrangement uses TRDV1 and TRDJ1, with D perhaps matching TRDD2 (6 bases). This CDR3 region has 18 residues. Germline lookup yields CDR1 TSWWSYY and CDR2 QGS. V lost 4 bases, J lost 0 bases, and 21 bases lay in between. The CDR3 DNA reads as TGTGCTCTTGGGGCCTTCCCGCCTGGCCCCGATGACACCGATAAACTCATCTTT. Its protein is CALGAFPPGPDDTDKLIF.

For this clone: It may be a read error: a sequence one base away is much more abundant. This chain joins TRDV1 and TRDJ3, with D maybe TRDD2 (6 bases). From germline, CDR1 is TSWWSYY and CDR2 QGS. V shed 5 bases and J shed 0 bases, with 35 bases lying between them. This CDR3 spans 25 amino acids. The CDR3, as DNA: TGTGCTCTTGGGAACCCCCCCCATCCTACACTCCGACTGCAGGCCGACTCCTGGGACACCCGACAGATGTTTTTC. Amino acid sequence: CALGNPPHPTLRLQADSWDTRQMFF.

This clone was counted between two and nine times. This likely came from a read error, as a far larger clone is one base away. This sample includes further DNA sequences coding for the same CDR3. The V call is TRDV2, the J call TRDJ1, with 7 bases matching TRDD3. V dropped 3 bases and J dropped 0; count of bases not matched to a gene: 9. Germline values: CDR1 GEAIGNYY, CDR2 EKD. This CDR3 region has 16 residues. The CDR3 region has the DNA TGTGCCTGTGACCCTGGGGGGTACTCTTACACCGATAAACTCATCTTT. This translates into CACDPGGYSYTDKLIF.

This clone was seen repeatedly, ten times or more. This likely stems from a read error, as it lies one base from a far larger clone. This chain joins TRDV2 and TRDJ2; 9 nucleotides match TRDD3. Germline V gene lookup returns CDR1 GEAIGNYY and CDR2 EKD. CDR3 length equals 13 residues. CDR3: CACDTWGIAQPFF. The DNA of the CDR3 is TGTGCCTGTGACACCTGGGGGATAGCACAACCCTTCTTT.

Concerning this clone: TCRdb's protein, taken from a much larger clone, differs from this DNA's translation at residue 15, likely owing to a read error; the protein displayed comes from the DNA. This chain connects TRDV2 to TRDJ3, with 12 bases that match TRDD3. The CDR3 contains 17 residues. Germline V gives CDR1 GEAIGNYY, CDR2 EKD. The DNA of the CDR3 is TGTGCCTGTGACAAACTGGGGGATACCCGGGACACCCGACAGACGTTTTTC. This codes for CACDKLGDTRDTRQTFF.

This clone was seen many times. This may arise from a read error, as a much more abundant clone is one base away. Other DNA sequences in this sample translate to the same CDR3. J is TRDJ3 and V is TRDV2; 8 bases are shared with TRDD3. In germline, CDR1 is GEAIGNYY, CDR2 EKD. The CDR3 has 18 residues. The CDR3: CACDTGGPFSWDTRQMFF. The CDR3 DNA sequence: TGTGCCTGCGACACTGGGGGCCCTTTCTCCTGGGACACCCGACAGATGTTTTTC.

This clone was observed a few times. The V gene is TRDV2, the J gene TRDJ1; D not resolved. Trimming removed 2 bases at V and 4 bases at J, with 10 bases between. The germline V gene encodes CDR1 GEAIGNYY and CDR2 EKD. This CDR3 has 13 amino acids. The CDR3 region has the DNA TGTGCCTGTGACAAGATAGGGAACGATAAACTCATCTTT. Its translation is CACDKIGNDKLIF.

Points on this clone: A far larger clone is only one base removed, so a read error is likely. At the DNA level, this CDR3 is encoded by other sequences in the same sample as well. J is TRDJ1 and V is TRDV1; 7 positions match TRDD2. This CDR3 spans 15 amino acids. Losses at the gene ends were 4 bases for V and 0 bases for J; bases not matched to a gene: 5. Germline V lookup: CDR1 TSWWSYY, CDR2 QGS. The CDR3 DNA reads TGTGCTCTTGGGGGCGTTCCTACGTACACCGATAAACTCATCTTT. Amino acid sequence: CALGGVPTYTDKLIF.

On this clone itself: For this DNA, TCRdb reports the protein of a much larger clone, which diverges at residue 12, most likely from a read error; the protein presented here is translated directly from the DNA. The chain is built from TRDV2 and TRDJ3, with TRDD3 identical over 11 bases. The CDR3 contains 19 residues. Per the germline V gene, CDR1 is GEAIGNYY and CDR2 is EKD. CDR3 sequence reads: CACDTYWGISSRDTRQMFF. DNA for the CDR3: TGTGCCTGTGACACCTACTGGGGGATAAGCTCCCGGGACACCCGACAGATGTTTTTC.

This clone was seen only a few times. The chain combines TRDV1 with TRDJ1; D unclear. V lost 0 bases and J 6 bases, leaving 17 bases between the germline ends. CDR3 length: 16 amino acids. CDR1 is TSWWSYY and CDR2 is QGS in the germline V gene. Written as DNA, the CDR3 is TGTGCTCTTGGGGAACTAGAGACGTACCGGATTAATAAACTCATCTTT. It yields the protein CALGELETYRINKLIF.

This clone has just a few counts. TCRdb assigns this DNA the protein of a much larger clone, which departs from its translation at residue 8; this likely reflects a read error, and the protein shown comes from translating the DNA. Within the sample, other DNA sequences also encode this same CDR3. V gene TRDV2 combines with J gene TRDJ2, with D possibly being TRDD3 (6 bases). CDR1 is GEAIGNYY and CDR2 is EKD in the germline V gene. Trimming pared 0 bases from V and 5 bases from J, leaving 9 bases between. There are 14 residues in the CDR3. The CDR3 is CACDTWGLTAQLFF. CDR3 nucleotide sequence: TGTGCCTGTGACACCTGGGGGCTAACAGCACAACTCTTCTTT.